A single sample is the source of the 6 T cell receptor beta chains below, sequenced in a study of cytomegalovirus exposure and HLA in healthy donors. Here immunoSEQ multiplex PCR was the method, and the copy in TCRdb shows in-frame clones only, minus some. The profile shows 45,000 to 55,000 clones, around 90% of them singletons. Sequencing was performed on PBMCs. These receptors were taken from a woman aged 25 to 39 in good health and CMV-seronegative.

This sequence joins TRBV16 and TRBJ2-3; D unclear. Germline CDR1 and CDR2: KGHSY and FQNENV. V was clipped by 0 bases and J by 1 base, with 5 bases between them. The CDR3 extends over 14 amino acids. The CDR3 coding sequence is TGTGCCAGCAGCCAATCGCGAGGCACAGATACGCAGTATTTT. This sequence encodes CASSQSRGTDTQYF.

The CDR3, as DNA: TGTGCCAGCAGCTTAACAGGGCTAGCGGACACTGAAGCTTTCTTT. This gives the protein CASSLTGLADTEAFF. This chain connects TRBV7-2 to TRBJ1-1, with D perhaps matching TRBD1 (6 bases). Germline lookup yields CDR1 SGHTA and CDR2 FQGNSA. The V gene lost 2 bases and the J gene lost 3 bases, with 13 bases spanning the gap. The CDR3 is 15 amino acids.

This clone showed up just once. V gene TRBV7-9 combines with J gene TRBJ2-1; the D gene is possibly TRBD1 (5 bases). The CDR3 runs to 12 residues. V was clipped by 5 bases and J by 4 bases, with 6 bases between them. From germline, CDR1 is SEHNR and CDR2 FQNEAQ (reference sequence). The CDR3: CASSGQYNEQFF. The CDR3 nucleotides read TGTGCCAGCAGCGGACAATACAATGAGCAGTTCTTC.

Turning to this clone: Other DNA sequences within the sample encode an identical CDR3. The chain links TRBV4-1 to TRBJ2-1; D ambiguous. The CDR3 runs to 13 residues. V was cut by 0 bases and J by 3 bases, with 3 bases left in between. Germline assignment: CDR1 MGHRA and CDR2 YSYEKL. CDR3 loop: CASSQDYYNEQFF. The CDR3 nucleotides read TGCGCCAGCAGCCAAGATTACTACAATGAGCAGTTCTTC.

The CDR3 spells CASSRPGVEQYF. Here the CDR3 DNA reads TGTGCCAGCAGCAGACCCGGGGTTGAGCAGTACTTC. This rearrangement joins TRBV6-5 to TRBJ2-7; TRBD2 might be the D (5 bases). The germline V and J ends were trimmed by 6 bases and 7 bases, with 13 bases remaining between them. CDR3 length: 12 amino acids. Germline values: CDR1 MNHEY, CDR2 SVGAGI.

The chain uses TRBV28 and TRBJ2-3; tentatively, D is TRBD2 (7 bases). This CDR3 spans 17 amino acids. Germline CDR1 MDHEN, CDR2 SYDVKM. V was pared by 3 bases and J by 6 bases, with 22 bases between. For the CDR3, the DNA is TGTGCCAGCAGTTTGAGAGGTGTCGGGGGGCGCCGGGATACGCAGTATTTT. Amino acids: CASSLRGVGGRRDTQYF.